This T cell receptor beta chain was identified during a study of cytomegalovirus exposure and HLA in healthy donors. Points from the study as a whole: The study labeled fewer than 200 TCR beta chains cytomegalovirus-associated.

CDR3 length: 14 residues. V gave up 5 bases and J gave up 8 bases; unmatched junction bases: 9. Germline V gives CDR1 MNHEY, CDR2 SMNVEV (reference sequence). Regarding this clone: Antigen specificity is unknown.

In the PCR, 60 Vbeta and 13 Jbeta primers were used. Using immunoSEQ multiplex PCR, the repertoire was profiled, and TCRdb retains in-frame clones only, with some absent. The sample records 85,000 to 120,000 clones, approximately 70% being singletons. The J gene is TRBJ2-1, the V gene TRBV27; 7 nucleotides line up with TRBD2. This receptor was taken from a boy aged 5-17 years in good health and CMV-seronegative. Sample: PBMCs. CDR3 DNA: TGTGCCAGCAGTCTGGGAGGGAAGGTGGATGAGCAGTTCTTC. Translation: CASSLGGKVDEQFF.